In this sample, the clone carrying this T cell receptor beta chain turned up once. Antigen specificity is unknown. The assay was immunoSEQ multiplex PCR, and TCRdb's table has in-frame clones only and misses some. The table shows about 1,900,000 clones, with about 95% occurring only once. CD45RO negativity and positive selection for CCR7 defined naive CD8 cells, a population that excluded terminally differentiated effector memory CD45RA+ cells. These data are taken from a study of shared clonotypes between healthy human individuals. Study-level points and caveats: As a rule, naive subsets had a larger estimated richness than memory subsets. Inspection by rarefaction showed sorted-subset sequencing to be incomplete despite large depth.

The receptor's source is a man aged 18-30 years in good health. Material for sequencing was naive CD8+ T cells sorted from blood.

The CDR3 loop is CASSPSETGELFF. The CDR3 DNA reads TGCGCCAGCAGCCCAAGTGAGACCGGGGAGCTGTTTTTT. The rearrangement uses TRBV4-3 and TRBJ2-2; no clear D gene. The CDR3 is 13 amino acids. The germline V gene encodes CDR1 LGHNA and CDR2 YSLEER. V dropped 4 bases and J dropped 5 bases, with 8 bases sitting between them.